Below, one TCR beta chain is given with its context. Its binding antigen is unknown. Base quality data are lacking; no much larger clone is found one base away. These data belong to a study of identifying expanded T cells in peripheral blood (dated by TCRdb to the late 2010s). For the wider study: Technical replicates were generated by sequencing separate aliquots of the same genomic DNA pool, and four replicates were compared pairwise. The paper's findings and limits, for the study overall: Across all healthy-donor time intervals, the beta-binomial model significantly lowered both the number of clones called differentially abundant and the false-positive rate. In all healthy donors, the variance in clone template counts between samples taken roughly 14 days apart rose significantly as total template count increased. It was expected by the authors that biological variance in healthy repertoires might increase further over much longer intervals, such as months to years. Between technical replicates the binomial model flagged around 1.3 differentially abundant clones, whereas over about 2 weeks the binomial model flagged about 15 and over about four weeks 19 to 20.

The CDR3 runs 14 amino acids, cysteine and phenylalanine included. The DNA shown is the 42-base CDR3, in frame from base 1. Taken from the germline V gene, the CDR1 and CDR2 loops are SGHNT and YENEEA. At the junction V is shortened by 3 bases and J by 1 base, with 9 bases in between. TCRbeta CDR3 regions were profiled by bias-controlled multiplex PCR amplification of genomic DNA with the immunoSEQ Assay. As for how the authors treated the data: To quantify the absolute abundance of each unique TCRbeta CDR3 region, the sequences were collapsed and filtered. Two models were used to test differential abundance: a binomial model (Fisher-equivalent) and a beta-binomial model that adds time-dependent variance fitted from healthy donors. Clones with fewer than 5 combined templates were excluded, and clones with Benjamini-Hochberg FDR below 0.01 were called differentially abundant. Beta-binomial variance was modeled as a function of total template count across the two samples using the form v = (b*log(k)+a)^2. TCRdb took over this immuneACCESS table, retaining in-frame rearrangements with V and J assigned. Such tables are incomplete; in checked studies, under half of the missing clones stem from an unresolved V gene, and the remainder is unexplained. V, J and clone size reflect that table, while D and trimming were determined from the DNA. This sample comprises about 90,000 clones, approximately 86% of them detected only once. Roughly 5.9% of the sample lies in the top ten.

During the collection period, no immune events, such as infections, were documented for the healthy donors. To calibrate time-dependent variance in a beta-binomial model of T-cell clone differential abundance, blood repertoires from healthy donors were used as a training cohort. The training cohort included approximately 10 healthy donors, of whom 3 were female and 7 were male. The donors were between roughly 29 and 70 years old, with an average age of roughly 40 years. Whole blood was collected from each healthy donor at three time points spaced around 2 weeks apart and obtained from a commercial supplier. For immunosequencing, genomic DNA was extracted from unsorted whole blood.

In this chain, TRBV11-3 is recombined with TRBJ1-1; a tentative D match to TRBD1 spans 5 bases. The origin of this receptor is a person between 18 and 75 years old in good health. Source material: blood. The nucleotides are TGTGCCAGCAGCTTTGGGGGGTCGAACACTGAAGCTTTCTTT. Its amino acids are CASSFGGSNTEAFF.